The 5 T cell receptor beta chains in this list originate from one sample, sequenced in a study of cytomegalovirus exposure and HLA in healthy donors (dated by TCRdb to about 2017). Libraries were made using the immunoSEQ multiplex PCR assay. The multiplex PCR relied on a mix of 60 forward primers for TCR Vbeta segments and 13 reverse primers for TCR Jbeta segments. The table was pulled from immuneACCESS by TCRdb, which kept in-frame rearrangements only. Such tables lose some clones; where checked, under half of the loss comes from unresolved V genes, and the rest has no known cause. The sample's own table lists approximately 120,000 clones. Over 0.8% of the sample belongs to the ten largest clones. What was sequenced was PBMCs. These receptors all stem from a man aged 18 to 29 in good health and CMV-seronegative.

This chain links TRBV7-2 with TRBJ2-2; 10 positions agree with TRBD2. The CDR3 is 15 residues long. Germline V gene data show CDR1 as SGHTA and CDR2 as FQGNSA. J gave up 3 bases and V 4 bases, and 2 bases lay outside the gene matches. The CDR3 loop is CASSYSGRDTGELFF. In nucleotides, the CDR3 is TGTGCCAGCAGCTACAGCGGGAGGGACACCGGGGAGCTGTTTTTT.

This chain connects TRBV5-4 to TRBJ2-3, with a possible D match to TRBD1 (6 bases). The CDR3 spans 14 residues. The V and J ends lost 6 bases and 3 bases respectively, with 14 bases between them. CDR1 SGHNT and CDR2 YYREEE come from the germline V gene (reference sequence). The CDR3 DNA reads TGTGCCAGCAACTCGGCCCAGGGGACAGATACGCAGTATTTT. Amino acids: CASNSAQGTDTQYF.

The chain combines TRBV30 with TRBJ2-1; 11 bases fit TRBD2. From germline, CDR1 is GTSNPN and CDR2 SVGIG (reference sequence). The CDR3 runs to 16 residues. J was trimmed by 8 bases and V by 1 base; bases with no gene match: 10. CDR3 protein: CAWSARLAGRGDEQFF. In DNA, the CDR3 is TGTGCCTGGAGTGCCCGACTAGCGGGAAGAGGAGATGAGCAGTTCTTC. The full variable domain, with the rest looked up from reference TRBV30 and TRBJ2-1, is SQTIHQWPATLVQPVGSPLSLECTVEGTSNPNLYWYRQAAGRGLQLLFYSVGIGQISSEVPQNLSASRPQDRQFILSSKKLLLSDSGFYLCAWSARLAGRGDEQFFGPGTRLTVL.

V is TRBV5-1 and J is TRBJ1-3; 9 positions match TRBD1. Germline V gene sequence: CDR1 SGHRS, CDR2 YFSETQ. This CDR3 spans 15 amino acids. Losses at the gene ends were 4 bases for V and 3 bases for J; bases not matched to a gene: 5. The CDR3 protein is CASSPQGALGNTIYF. The CDR3 DNA reads as TGCGCCAGCAGCCCACAGGGGGCGCTTGGAAACACCATATATTTT.

The chain joins TRBV27 to TRBJ1-2; 7 bases match TRBD1. This CDR3 comprises 16 residues. With 6 bases clipped from V and 3 bases from J, the junction kept 13 bases outside the gene matches. CDR1 is MNHEY, CDR2 SMNVEV, per germline (reference sequence). The DNA of the CDR3 is TGTGCCAGCAGATTAAGCCCCGACAGGGTTGACTATGGCTACACCTTC. It encodes CASRLSPDRVDYGYTF.